The rows below give T cell receptor beta chains drawn from one sample of a study of blood T cells in healthy people across ages. TCRdb called the 5' RACE reads again in MiXCR, with one record for every CDR3 protein. The profile shows some 760,000 distinct CDR3 sequences, 25% of them singletons. These same data were also listed under a study on T cells of mothers and their children.

The specimen was blood. These receptors all stem from a boy younger than 18 in good health. The CDR3 runs from the conserved cysteine through the conserved F or W. D genes are given only for firm matches. Clone size appears in some rows only: once, few, many, or a class for an expanded clone.

>TRBD2|TRBV27|-|TRBJ2-1
TGTGCCAGCAGTTTATCCAGCGGGAGCAGGTACAATGAGCAGTTCTTC
CASSLSSGSRYNEQFF
>-|TRBV12-3/TRBV12-4|-|TRBJ2-4
TGTGCCAGCAGTGATGCGGGACCCCCACGAAACATTCAGTACTTC
CASSDAGPPRNIQYF
>-|TRBV5-1|few|TRBJ2-5
TGCGCCAGCAGCTTGTTCAGGGTAGAGACCCAGTACTTC
CASSLFRVETQYF
>TRBD1|TRBV6-1|-|TRBJ1-6
TGTGCCAGCAGCGGAGGGGACAGGGTTGGGTCACCCCTCCACTTT
CASSGGDRVGSPLHF
>-|TRBV10-3|-|TRBJ2-5
TGTGCCATCAGTGTTGAGGGAGTTGGGAAGACCCAGTACTTC
CAISVEGVGKTQYF
>-|TRBV7-9|many|TRBJ2-1
TGTGCCAGCAGCCATAGGGACTCCTCCTACAATGAGCAGTTCTTC
CASSHRDSSYNEQFF
>-|TRBV29-1|-|TRBJ2-5
TGCAGCGTTGAAGTGCCGAAGGAGCGGGCCGCCCAAGAGACCCAGTACTTC
CSVEVPKERAAQETQYF
>TRBD1|TRBV5-6|few|TRBJ2-2
TGTGCCAGCAGCTGGAGACCGGGACAGGGGATCGGGGAGCTGTTTTTT
CASSWRPGQGIGELFF
>-|TRBV4-2|-|TRBJ1-1
TGTGCCAGCAGCCACGCCCCGGGACACGGGGACACTGAAGCTTTCTTT
CASSHAPGHGDTEAFF
>-|TRBV20-1|-|TRBJ2-1
TGCAGTGCTAGGGCCTCAGGGTGGGGAAGCTCCTACAATGAGCAGTTCTTC
CSARASGWGSSYNEQFF
>-|TRBV6-2/TRBV6-3|-|TRBJ2-5
TGTGCCAGCAGTTACTCGGCGTCTAGCTTCCAAGAGACCCAGTACTTC
CASSYSASSFQETQYF
>-|TRBV7-9|few|TRBJ2-7
TGTGCCAGCAGCTTAATTTCCGGCGCTTGGACGGACCCCTACGAGCAGTACTTC
CASSLISGAWTDPYEQYF
>-|TRBV7-9|-|TRBJ2-3
TGTGCCAGCAGCTTAGTAAGGACCGGCACAGATACGCAGTATTTT
CASSLVRTGTDTQYF
>-|TRBV29-1|-|TRBJ2-1
TGCAGCGTTGAAGCGGAGGGGGTCAATGAGCAGTTCTTC
CSVEAEGVNEQFF
>TRBD1|TRBV29-1|-|TRBJ2-5
TGCAGCGTTGATTCCCCGGACAGGGTGGAGACCCAGTACTTC
CSVDSPDRVETQYF
>TRBD1|TRBV18|-|TRBJ2-7
TGTGCCAGCTCCCGCGGACAGGGAGACGAGCAGTACTTC
CASSRGQGDEQYF
>-|TRBV7-8|-|TRBJ2-2
TGTGCCAGCAGCTTAATGGGGGCAGGAACCGGGGAGCTGTTTTTT
CASSLMGAGTGELFF
>-|TRBV5-1|few|TRBJ2-1
TGCGCCAGCAGCTTAAGGGACCAGGACCGTGAGCAGTTCTTC
CASSLRDQDREQFF
>-|TRBV18|-|TRBJ2-3
TGTGCCAGCTCACCAAAGTCATCCTCTAGCACAGATACGCAGTATTTT
CASSPKSSSSTDTQYF
>TRBD1|TRBV5-1|many|TRBJ1-3
TGCGCCAGCAGCGGAATAGGACAGGGCCTCTCTGGAAACACCATATATTTT
CASSGIGQGLSGNTIYF
>TRBD1|TRBV29-1|-|TRBJ1-2
TGCAGCGTTGTAAGCACAGGGGACTATGGCTACACCTTC
CSVVSTGDYGYTF
>-|TRBV4-2|few|TRBJ2-2
TGTGCCAGCAGCCAAGTAAGGCCCACCGGGGAGCTGTTTTTT
CASSQVRPTGELFF
>-|TRBV5-1|few|TRBJ1-1
TGCGCCAGCAGCTTGGAGGTCAGCGCCACTGAAGCTTTCTTT
CASSLEVSATEAFF
>-|TRBV18|-|TRBJ2-2
TGTGCCAGCTCACCCCAACCGGCGGGGCCATCGGCGGCCGGGGAGCTGTTTTTT
CASSPQPAGPSAAGELFF
>-|TRBV5-5|-|TRBJ2-2
TGTGCCAGCAGCTTCTCCGAGGGGGGGAACACCGGGGAGCTGTTTTTT
CASSFSEGGNTGELFF
>-|TRBV29-1|-|TRBJ2-2
TGCAGCGTTGAATTGGGGACCTACACCGGGGAGCTGTTTTTT
CSVELGTYTGELFF
>TRBD1|TRBV12-3/TRBV12-4|-|TRBJ2-5
TGTGCCAGCAGTTCGCTCCGGGACAGGAACATTCAAGAGACCCAGTACTTC
CASSSLRDRNIQETQYF
>-|TRBV7-2|-|TRBJ1-1
TGTGCCAGCAGACCAGGGTTTAACACTGAAGCTTTCTTT
CASRPGFNTEAFF
>TRBD2|TRBV7-2|-|TRBJ2-7
TGTGCCAGCAGCCCAAAGCTAGCGGGAAGCTCCTACGAGCAGTACTTC
CASSPKLAGSSYEQYF
>-|TRBV2|-|TRBJ2-1
TGTGCCAGCAGCGTAAGATTGAATGAGCAGTTCTTC
CASSVRLNEQFF
>-|TRBV5-1|-|TRBJ1-2
TGCGCCAGCAGCTTGGGCAGGGCTCTCTATGGCTACACCTTC
CASSLGRALYGYTF
>-|TRBV29-1|-|TRBJ2-2
TGCAGCGTTGAGGGACACGACACCGGGGAGCTGTTTTTT
CSVEGHDTGELFF
>-|TRBV4-2|-|TRBJ2-7
TGTGCCAGCAGCCAAGAAACGGGATTGGCCGCGGAGCAGTACTTC
CASSQETGLAAEQYF
>-|TRBV7-2|-|TRBJ1-3
TGTGCCAGCACCTTTACAGGCCCTAGAAACACCATATATTTT
CASTFTGPRNTIYF
>-|TRBV28|few|TRBJ2-1
TGTGCCAGCAATATTGGCTTAAATGAGCAGTTCTTC
CASNIGLNEQFF
>TRBD2|TRBV12-5|few|TRBJ2-7
TGTGCTAGTGCCCCTGCGGGGGAGTACGAGCAGTACTTC
CASAPAGEYEQYF
>TRBD2|TRBV28|-|TRBJ2-7
TGTGCCAGCACCCAGCGGGGCGACGGGTACGAGCAGTACTTC
CASTQRGDGYEQYF
>-|TRBV9|many|TRBJ1-2
TGTGCCAGCAGCGCTCAGGGTCCGGATGGCTACACCTTC
CASSAQGPDGYTF
>-|TRBV5-6|few|TRBJ1-5
TGTGCCAGCAGCTTGAACGGGCTAAGAAATCAGCCCCAGCATTTT
CASSLNGLRNQPQHF
>-|TRBV20-1|-|TRBJ2-3
TGCAGTGCTAGAGTGGCGGGATCAGATACGCAGTATTTT
CSARVAGSDTQYF
>-|TRBV7-2|few|TRBJ2-5
TGTGCCAGCAGCTTATTGTCGGCGGAAGTACAAGAGACCCAGTACTTC
CASSLLSAEVQETQYF
>-|TRBV24-1|-|TRBJ1-3
TGTGCCACCAGTGATATCCGTCAGGCCAACACCATATATTTT
CATSDIRQANTIYF
>-|TRBV5-6|-|TRBJ2-7
TGTGCCAGCAGCTTTGGGGTGGGACACTACGAGCAGTACTTC
CASSFGVGHYEQYF
>TRBD1|TRBV7-2|few|TRBJ1-4
TGTGCCAGCAGCTCCGGGACAGGGATCGAAAAACTGTTTTTT
CASSSGTGIEKLFF
>TRBD2|TRBV10-3|-|TRBJ2-5
TGTGCCATCAGGGATAGCGGGAGGGCGATTGAGACCCAGTACTTC
CAIRDSGRAIETQYF
>-|TRBV27|few|TRBJ2-1
TGTGCCAGCAGTTTGGTGGACAGTGAGCAGTTCTTC
CASSLVDSEQFF
>-|TRBV29-1|-|TRBJ2-7
TGCAGCGTGGTACAGTGGGACTTCTCCTACGAGCAGTACTTC
CSVVQWDFSYEQYF
>-|TRBV7-2|few|TRBJ1-5
TGTGCCAGCAGCTTATTTCTGGGGCGAGAGCCCCAGCATTTT
CASSLFLGREPQHF
>-|TRBV28|-|TRBJ2-7
TGTGCCAGCAGTCCACCCCAGGTGGCGTACGAGCAGTACTTC
CASSPPQVAYEQYF
>TRBD2|TRBV5-1|few|TRBJ2-5
TGCGCCAGCAGCCAGACTAGCGGGAGGGAAGAGACCCAGTACTTC
CASSQTSGREETQYF
>TRBD1|TRBV23-1|few|TRBJ1-1
TGCGCCAGCAGCCAATCGACAGGGATCCCTGAAGCTTTCTTT
CASSQSTGIPEAFF
>-|TRBV12-3/TRBV12-4|many|TRBJ2-3
TGTGCCAGCAGCCCGACTAGCACAGATACGCAGTATTTT
CASSPTSTDTQYF
>-|TRBV3-1|few|TRBJ2-5
TGTGCCAGCAGCCAGCCGGCGGAGGACGGCCAAGAGACCCAGTACTTC
CASSQPAEDGQETQYF
>TRBD2|TRBV3-1|-|TRBJ2-2
TGTGCCAGCAGCCAAGATCTTGAGCGGGAGGGGGCCGGGGAGCTGTTTTTT
CASSQDLEREGAGELFF
>-|TRBV27|few|TRBJ2-3
TGTGCCAGCCGACCCCCCGGGACACCCGAAGATACGCAGTATTTT
CASRPPGTPEDTQYF